The text below deals with one TCR beta chain. The sample comes from a study of blood T cell repertoires in COVID-19. Study-wide context: Samples representing acute and convalescent COVID-19 were sourced from the United States, Italy and Spain. Sample material is recorded as cDNA or gDNA derived from T cells, B-cell-depleted T cells, or PBMCs.

Repertoires were generated with immunoSEQ multiplex PCR, while TCRdb's copy carries only in-frame clones and drops some. This sample has fewer than 200,000 clones; 81% occur once, and the top ten carry about 6%. This CDR3 has 14 residues. Germline V CDR1 and CDR2: KGHSH, LQKENI. Trimming cost V 3 bases and J 1 base, with 6 bases left between them. The sequence was obtained from a woman in her forties with acute COVID-19. Sequencing input: PBMCs or T cells enriched from blood (not recorded which). V is TRBV18 and J is TRBJ2-2; possibly TRBD2 for D (6 bases). The CDR3 nucleotides read TGTGCCAGCTCACCTAGCGGGAACACCGGGGAGCTGTTTTTT. It translates to CASSPSGNTGELFF. The full variable domain, in which reference TRBV18 and TRBJ2-2 provide the parts outside the CDR3, is NAGVMQNPRHLVRRRGQEARLRCSPMKGHSHVYWYRQLPEEGLKFMVYLQKENIIDESGMPKERFSAEFPKEGPSILRIQQVVRGDSAAYFCASSPSGNTGELFFGEGSRLTVL.